One and the same sample provided the 8 T cell receptor beta chains below, sequenced in a study of blood T cell repertoires in COVID-19. The assay was immunoSEQ multiplex PCR, and TCRdb's table has in-frame clones only and misses some. The sample includes about 140,000 clones, 75% to 90% of them seen just once. What was sequenced was peripheral blood. These receptor sequences come from a woman between 50 and 59 years old with acute or convalescent COVID-19.

This clone appeared a single time. The V and J genes are TRBV5-6 and TRBJ2-7; 9 bases are a match to TRBD1. V lost 3 bases, J lost 2 bases, and 3 bases stayed unmatched. Looked up from germline, CDR1 is SGHDT and CDR2 is YYEEEE. CDR3 size: 14 residues. In DNA, the CDR3 is TGTGCCAGCAGCTCCGGGACAGGGCCCTACGAGCAGTACTTC. Protein product: CASSSGTGPYEQYF.

This clone was found once. This CDR3 is CASSLSPGQETQYF. The CDR3 DNA reads TGCGCCAGCAGCTTGTCTCCAGGGCAAGAGACCCAGTACTTC. This chain uses TRBV5-1 with TRBJ2-5, with a possible D match to TRBD1 (5 bases). V gave up 1 base and J gave up 2 bases, with 9 bases separating them. This CDR3 has 14 residues. CDR1 and CDR2 (germline): SGHRS, YFSETQ.

This chain links TRBV11-1 with TRBJ2-1; 7 bases are shared with TRBD1. Germline V gene lookup returns CDR1 SGHAT and CDR2 FQDESV (reference sequence). Trimming at V came to 1 base and at J to 5 bases, leaving 5 bases not matched to a gene. The CDR3 is made up of 15 amino acids. This CDR3 reads CASSLEQGPNNEQFF. Here the CDR3 DNA reads TGTGCCAGCAGCTTAGAACAGGGGCCAAACAATGAGCAGTTCTTC.

This clone was counted once. V usage is TRBV4-2 and J usage is TRBJ1-5; 7 positions match TRBD1. The length of the CDR3 is 17 residues. The J segment lost 7 bases and the V segment lost 0 bases, leaving 12 bases of the junction unmatched. Germline V gives CDR1 LGHNA, CDR2 YNFKEQ. The chain's CDR3 is CASSQDLAGGGGQPQHF. CDR3 sequence (DNA): TGTGCCAGCAGCCAAGATCTGGCAGGGGGTGGGGGACAGCCCCAGCATTTT.

The V gene is TRBV30, the J gene TRBJ1-1, with 7 bases matching TRBD1. Germline V CDR1 and CDR2: GTSNPN, SVGIG (reference sequence). The CDR3 consists of 14 residues. The V and J ends lost 2 bases and 0 bases, in that order; junction bases with no gene match: 3. CDR3 sequence: CAWSSGTVNTEAFF. CDR3 coding DNA: TGTGCCTGGAGTTCCGGGACAGTGAACACTGAAGCTTTCTTT.

The V call is TRBV20-1, the J call TRBJ2-1; 10 bases align to TRBD1. Losses at the gene ends were 3 bases for V and 7 bases for J; bases not matched to a gene: 6. The CDR3 runs to 14 residues. Germline V gene sequence: CDR1 DFQATT, CDR2 SNEGSKA (reference sequence). As DNA, the CDR3 is TGCAGTGCTAGTGTGACAGGGGGCAGGAATGAGCAGTTCTTC. Its protein is CSASVTGGRNEQFF.

The V and J genes are TRBV5-1 and TRBJ1-1; the match to TRBD1 covers 7 bases. This CDR3 is 15 amino acids long. Germline V lookup: CDR1 SGHRS, CDR2 YFSETQ. The junction had 7 bases not matched to a gene; V was cut back by 1 base and J by 4 bases. The CDR3 here is CASSLTGDPGTEAFF. In nucleotides, the CDR3 is TGCGCCAGCAGCTTGACAGGGGATCCGGGCACTGAAGCTTTCTTT. The whole variable domain, remainder taken from reference TRBV5-1 and TRBJ1-1, is KAGVTQTPRYLIKTRGQQVTLSCSPISGHRSVSWYQQTPGQGLQFLFEYFSETQRNKGNFPGRFSGRQFSNSRSEMNVSTLELGDSALYLCASSLTGDPGTEAFFGQGTRLTVV.

This chain connects TRBV6-6 to TRBJ1-3, with TRBD1 matching 9 bases. Per the germline V gene, CDR1 is MNHNY and CDR2 is SVGAGI (reference sequence). V was pared by 5 bases and J by 3 bases, with 8 bases of the junction left unmatched. This CDR3 has 16 amino acids. The DNA for the CDR3 is TGTGCCAGCAGTCTCCGGGACAGGGCTGGTGGAAACACCATATATTTT. Translating it yields CASSLRDRAGGNTIYF.